Listed below are T cell receptor beta chains from one sample, sequenced in a study of breast tumors, draining lymph nodes, adjacent tissues. MiXCR was run by TCRdb on the multiplex PCR reads, yielding one entry per CDR3 protein. This table holds some 170,000 distinct CDR3 sequences, 33% found once. The sample comprised axillary lymph node tissue. The source is a female donor with breast cancer. Some clones in this sample may be carry-over from other donors' samples. Each CDR3 is given with its conserved first and last residue. Fields, in order: V gene, J gene, clone size, D gene, CDR3 protein, CDR3 DNA. D genes are given only for firm matches. Some rows have no size entry. The others give once, few or many, or a class for an expanded clone.

v_call: TRBV12-3/TRBV12-4
j_call: TRBJ2-3
clone_size: -
d_call: TRBD1
cdr3_aa: CASSFLRGRPGPTTGTQYF
cdr3_nt: TGTGCCAGCAGTTTTCTCAGGGGGCGTCCTGGACCAACCACAGGTACGCAGTATTTT

v_call: TRBV6-5
j_call: TRBJ2-2
clone_size: many
d_call: -
cdr3_aa: CASTWGPNTGELFF
cdr3_nt: TGTGCCAGCACGTGGGGGCCGAACACCGGGGAGCTGTTTTTT

v_call: TRBV6-6
j_call: TRBJ2-3
clone_size: many
d_call: -
cdr3_aa: CASKPAVTDTQYF
cdr3_nt: TGTGCCAGCAAACCAGCGGTAACAGATACGCAGTATTTT

v_call: TRBV19
j_call: TRBJ1-4
clone_size: many
d_call: -
cdr3_aa: CASSVPREKLFF
cdr3_nt: TGTGCCAGTAGTGTTCCTCGGGAAAAACTGTTTTTT

v_call: TRBV20-1
j_call: TRBJ2-1
clone_size: few
d_call: -
cdr3_aa: CSARDGVRGAEQFF
cdr3_nt: TGCAGTGCTAGAGATGGCGTGAGAGGAGCCGAGCAGTTCTTC

v_call: TRBV5-1
j_call: TRBJ1-1
clone_size: -
d_call: TRBD1
cdr3_aa: CASRGRGRWTEAFF
cdr3_nt: TGCGCCAGCAGAGGGAGGGGGCGGTGGACTGAAGCTTTCTTT

v_call: TRBV3-1
j_call: TRBJ1-2
clone_size: many
d_call: TRBD1
cdr3_aa: CASSPRREGQYGYTF
cdr3_nt: TGTGCCAGCAGCCCCCGACGGGAGGGACAGTATGGCTACACCTTC

v_call: TRBV6-4
j_call: TRBJ1-5
clone_size: many
d_call: -
cdr3_aa: CASSDQEGQPQHF
cdr3_nt: TGTGCCAGCAGTGATCAGGAGGGTCAGCCCCAGCATTTT

v_call: TRBV27
j_call: TRBJ1-2
clone_size: many
d_call: -
cdr3_aa: CASSFKGVEGYTF
cdr3_nt: TGTGCCAGCAGTTTTAAGGGGGTCGAAGGCTACACCTTC

v_call: TRBV4-3
j_call: TRBJ2-1
clone_size: many
d_call: -
cdr3_aa: CASSQDLGSYNEQFF
cdr3_nt: TGCGCCAGCAGCCAAGATCTGGGGTCCTACAATGAGCAGTTCTTC

v_call: TRBV6-1
j_call: TRBJ2-3
clone_size: -
d_call: TRBD2
cdr3_aa: CAGSALAGGGGITDTQCF
cdr3_nt: TGTGCCGGCAGTGCCCTAGCCGGAGGCGGGGGGATCACAGATACGCAGTGTTTT

v_call: TRBV20-1
j_call: TRBJ1-6
clone_size: -
d_call: TRBD1
cdr3_aa: CSARKSRDSRNSPLHF
cdr3_nt: TGCAGTGCTAGAAAGAGTAGGGACAGTCGCAATTCACCCCTCCACTTT

v_call: TRBV6-1
j_call: TRBJ2-1
clone_size: many
d_call: TRBD1
cdr3_aa: CASSGQGAIGNEQFF
cdr3_nt: TGTGCCAGCAGTGGCCAGGGGGCGATTGGCAATGAGCAGTTCTTC

v_call: TRBV6-1
j_call: TRBJ2-7
clone_size: -
d_call: -
cdr3_aa: CASKHGFSSYEQYF
cdr3_nt: TGTGCCAGCAAACACGGGTTTAGCTCCTACGAGCAGTACTTC

v_call: TRBV24-1
j_call: TRBJ1-3
clone_size: many
d_call: -
cdr3_aa: CATSDGREFPGNTIYF
cdr3_nt: TGTGCCACCAGTGACGGTAGGGAGTTCCCTGGAAACACCATATATTTT

v_call: TRBV10-2
j_call: TRBJ1-2
clone_size: -
d_call: TRBD1
cdr3_aa: CASSVTGGLGSVYGYTF
cdr3_nt: TGCGCCAGCAGTGTAACAGGGGGCCTCGGGAGTGTTTATGGCTACACCTTC

v_call: TRBV12-3/TRBV12-4
j_call: TRBJ2-5
clone_size: -
d_call: TRBD2
cdr3_aa: CASSRGSGGVETQYF
cdr3_nt: TGTGCCAGCAGTAGGGGGAGCGGGGGGGTAGAGACCCAGTACTTC

v_call: TRBV28
j_call: TRBJ2-3
clone_size: -
d_call: TRBD2
cdr3_aa: CASSLGLAELTDTQYF
cdr3_nt: TGTGCCAGCAGTCTCGGACTAGCGGAACTTACAGATACGCAGTATTTT

v_call: TRBV5-1
j_call: TRBJ2-3
clone_size: many
d_call: -
cdr3_aa: CASSLSSVGDTQYF
cdr3_nt: TGCGCCAGCAGCTTGTCATCGGTGGGAGATACGCAGTATTTT

v_call: TRBV27
j_call: TRBJ2-3
clone_size: many
d_call: TRBD2
cdr3_aa: CASSLRGRGPNTQYF
cdr3_nt: TGTGCCAGCAGTTTGAGAGGGAGGGGTCCAAATACGCAGTATTTT

v_call: TRBV29-1
j_call: TRBJ1-4
clone_size: many
d_call: -
cdr3_aa: CSVRGRAQGEKLFF
cdr3_nt: TGCAGCGTCCGTGGACGGGCCCAAGGGGAAAAACTGTTTTTT

v_call: TRBV29-1
j_call: TRBJ2-5
clone_size: many
d_call: -
cdr3_aa: CSVLTSQKGETQYF
cdr3_nt: TGCAGCGTATTGACCTCTCAAAAGGGAGAGACCCAGTACTTC

v_call: TRBV20-1
j_call: TRBJ1-1
clone_size: -
d_call: -
cdr3_aa: CSAPVRGTNTEAFF
cdr3_nt: TGCAGTGCCCCCGTACGAGGGACGAACACTGAAGCTTTCTTT

v_call: TRBV28
j_call: TRBJ1-2
clone_size: many
d_call: -
cdr3_aa: CASSSSAWVGYTF
cdr3_nt: TGTGCCAGCAGTTCTTCAGCTTGGGTTGGCTACACCTTC

v_call: TRBV19
j_call: TRBJ1-2
clone_size: many
d_call: -
cdr3_aa: CASSRQAVSGYTF
cdr3_nt: TGTGCCAGTAGCCGACAGGCTGTATCTGGCTACACCTTC

v_call: TRBV18
j_call: TRBJ1-6
clone_size: many
d_call: -
cdr3_aa: CASSPEQGKGSPLHF
cdr3_nt: TGTGCCAGCTCACCGGAACAGGGAAAGGGGTCACCCCTCCACTTT

v_call: TRBV20-1
j_call: TRBJ2-5
clone_size: many
d_call: TRBD2
cdr3_aa: CSAWDWTSGRTVLKTQYF
cdr3_nt: TGCAGTGCTTGGGACTGGACTAGCGGGAGGACCGTTCTGAAGACCCAGTACTTC

v_call: TRBV6-6
j_call: TRBJ2-2
clone_size: -
d_call: -
cdr3_aa: CASSYSGATYTGELFF
cdr3_nt: TGTGCCAGCAGTTATTCCGGGGCAACCTACACCGGCGAGCTGTTTTTT

v_call: TRBV6-5
j_call: TRBJ2-3
clone_size: -
d_call: -
cdr3_aa: CASSYTTVRGAADTQCF
cdr3_nt: TGTGCCAGCAGTTACACGACCGTCAGGGGAGCTGCAGATACGCAGTGTTTT

v_call: TRBV20-1
j_call: TRBJ2-1
clone_size: many
d_call: -
cdr3_aa: CSARDNDARSYNEQFF
cdr3_nt: TGCAGTGCTAGAGATAATGACGCCCGGTCCTACAATGAGCAGTTCTTC

v_call: TRBV5-5
j_call: TRBJ2-2
clone_size: many
d_call: TRBD2
cdr3_aa: CASIGTGGDTGELFF
cdr3_nt: TGTGCCAGCATCGGGACGGGGGGGGACACCGGGGAGCTGTTTTTT